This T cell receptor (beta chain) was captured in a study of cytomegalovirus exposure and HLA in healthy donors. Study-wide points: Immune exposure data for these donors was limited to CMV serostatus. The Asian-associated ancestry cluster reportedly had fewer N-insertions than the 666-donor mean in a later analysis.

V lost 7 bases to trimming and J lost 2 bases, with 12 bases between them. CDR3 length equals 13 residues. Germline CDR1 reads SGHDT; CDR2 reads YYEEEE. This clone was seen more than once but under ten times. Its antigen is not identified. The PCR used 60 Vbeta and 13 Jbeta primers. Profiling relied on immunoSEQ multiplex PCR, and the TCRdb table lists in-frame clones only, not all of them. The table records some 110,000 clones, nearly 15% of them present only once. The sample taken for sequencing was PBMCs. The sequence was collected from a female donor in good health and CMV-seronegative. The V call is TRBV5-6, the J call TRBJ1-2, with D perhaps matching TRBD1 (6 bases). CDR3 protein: CASRNTGNYGYTF. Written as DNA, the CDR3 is TGTGCCAGCCGAAATACAGGGAACTATGGCTACACCTTC.